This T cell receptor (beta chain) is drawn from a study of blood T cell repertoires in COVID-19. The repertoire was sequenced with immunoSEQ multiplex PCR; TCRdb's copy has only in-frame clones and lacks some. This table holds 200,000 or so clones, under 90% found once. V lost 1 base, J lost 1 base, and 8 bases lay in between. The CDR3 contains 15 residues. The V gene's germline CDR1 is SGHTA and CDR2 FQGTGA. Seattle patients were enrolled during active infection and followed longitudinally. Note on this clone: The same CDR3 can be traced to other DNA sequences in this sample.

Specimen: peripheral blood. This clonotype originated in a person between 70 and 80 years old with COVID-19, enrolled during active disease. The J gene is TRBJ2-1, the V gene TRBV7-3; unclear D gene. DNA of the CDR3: TGTGCCAGCAGCTTAAACAGCCTATCCTACAATGAGCAGTTCTTC. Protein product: CASSLNSLSYNEQFF.